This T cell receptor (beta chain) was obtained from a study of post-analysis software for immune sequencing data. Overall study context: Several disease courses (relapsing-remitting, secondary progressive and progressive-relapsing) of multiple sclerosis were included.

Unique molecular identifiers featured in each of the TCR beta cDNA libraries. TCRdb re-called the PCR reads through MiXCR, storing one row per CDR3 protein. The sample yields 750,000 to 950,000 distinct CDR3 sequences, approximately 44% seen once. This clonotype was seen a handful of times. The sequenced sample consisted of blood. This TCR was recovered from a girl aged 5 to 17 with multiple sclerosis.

This chain's CDR3 is CASSQGTDLLSVSYEQYF. CDR3 in DNA: TGTGCCAGCAGCCAGGGGACAGACCTTCTAAGTGTCTCCTACGAGCAGTACTTC. V usage is TRBV7-2 and J usage is TRBJ2-7, with 7 bases aligning to TRBD1. Germline trimming cut 5 bases from V and 0 bases from J; bases unmatched to any gene: 16. CDR3 length: 18 amino acids. Germline CDR1 and CDR2: SGHTA and FQGNSA.